What follows are 19 T cell receptor beta chains derived from one specimen sequenced in a study of T cell responses to AZD1222 COVID-19 vaccine. Produced via immunoSEQ multiplex PCR; TCRdb's table is partial and in-frame only. The data hold some 49,000 clones, with about 90% observed a single time. The specimen was peripheral blood, collected 28 days after the second AZD1222 dose. These receptors came from an adult who received the AZD1222 COVID-19 vaccine.

This clone has only one observation. The chain is built from TRBV28 and TRBJ1-1; 8 nucleotides match TRBD1. V lost 6 bases to trimming and J lost 1 base; unmatched junction nucleotides: 7. Germline-derived CDR1 and CDR2 are MDHEN and SYDVKM. This CDR3 region has 15 residues. CDR3 DNA: TGTGCCAGCAGGAGGCCAGGGACAGGGAACACTGAAGCTTTCTTT. As protein: CASRRPGTGNTEAFF.

The V and J genes are TRBV18 and TRBJ1-6; D call uncertain. Trimming shortened V by 5 bases and J by 5 bases, and 13 bases separated the two germline ends. Germline V lookup: CDR1 KGHSH, CDR2 LQKENI. The CDR3 is 15 residues long. The CDR3 is CASSASRTDNSPLHF. CDR3 sequence (DNA): TGTGCCAGCTCAGCATCCCGGACGGATAATTCACCCCTCCACTTT. Full variable domain (outside the CDR3, taken from reference TRBV18 and TRBJ1-6): NAGVMQNPRHLVRRRGQEARLRCSPMKGHSHVYWYRQLPEEGLKFMVYLQKENIIDESGMPKERFSAEFPKEGPSILRIQQVVRGDSAAYFCASSASRTDNSPLHFGNGTRLTVT.

This clone has only one observation. J is TRBJ1-1 and V is TRBV19; D gene unclear. Trimming took off 3 bases at V and 1 base at J, with 9 bases between the two ends. Germline CDR1 LNHDA, CDR2 SQIVND (reference sequence). The CDR3 spans 14 residues. Here the CDR3 reads CASSMNSGNTEAFF. CDR3 sequence (DNA): TGTGCCAGTAGTATGAATTCGGGGAACACTGAAGCTTTCTTT.

This sequence joins TRBV6-1 and TRBJ1-2; 10 bases line up with TRBD1. The CDR3 totals 16 residues. CDR1 and CDR2 (germline): MNHNS, SASEGT. The V and J ends lost 3 bases and 8 bases, in that order; junction bases with no gene match: 12. DNA of the CDR3: TGTGCCAGCAGTGACGGCCCGGGACAGGGGTCAATCGGCTACACCTTC. This codes for CASSDGPGQGSIGYTF.

The V gene is TRBV2, the J gene TRBJ2-3; D unresolved. This CDR3 contains 12 residues. Germline V gives CDR1 SNHLY, CDR2 FYNNEI. V lost 6 bases and J lost 4, with 8 bases in between. CDR3 amino acids: CASRVVSDTQYF. The CDR3 DNA follows: TGTGCCAGCAGGGTAGTCTCAGATACGCAGTATTTT.

The CDR3 protein is CASSQVGGTARTDTQYF. The CDR3 nucleotides are TGCGCCAGCAGCCAAGTGGGGGGTACCGCCCGCACAGATACGCAGTATTTT. The chain uses TRBV4-1 and TRBJ2-3; possible D gene TRBD2, 6 bases. The CDR3 is 17 amino acids. The V gene's germline CDR1 is MGHRA and CDR2 YSYEKL. Trimming removed 1 base from V and 1 base from J, with 15 bases in between.

The V gene is TRBV6-5, the J gene TRBJ1-5; TRBD1 matches at 8 bases. Germline lookup yields CDR1 MNHEY and CDR2 SVGAGI. V was pared by 5 bases and J by 5 bases, with 8 bases of the junction left unmatched. The CDR3 spans 15 residues. The CDR3 reads CASSQDRVRYQPQHF. The CDR3 DNA follows: TGTGCCAGCAGTCAGGACAGGGTACGCTATCAGCCCCAGCATTTT.

The genes are TRBV3-1 (or the pseudogene TRBV3-2) and TRBJ2-2; the D call may be TRBD1 or TRBD2 (5 bases each). The germline V gene has CDR1 LGHDT and CDR2 YNNKEL (reference sequence). This CDR3 has 18 residues. V was cut by 4 bases and J by 0 bases, with 18 bases left in between. The CDR3: CASSLGPGTPANTGELFF. Here the CDR3 DNA reads TGTGCCAGCAGCCTCGGACCCGGGACGCCCGCGAACACCGGGGAGCTGTTTTTT.

This rearrangement joins TRBV18 to TRBJ2-7; possibly TRBD1 for D (6 bases). V was trimmed by 6 bases and J by 4 bases, leaving 19 bases between them. This CDR3 spans 15 amino acids. Germline CDR1 reads KGHSH; CDR2 reads LQKENI. The CDR3 sequence: CASSPPDRHAYEQYF. CDR3 coding DNA: TGTGCCAGCTCTCCTCCCGACAGGCACGCATACGAGCAGTACTTC.

The chain links TRBV27 to TRBJ2-5; 14 bases match TRBD2. The CDR3 length is 18 residues. With 2 bases clipped from V and 7 bases from J, the junction kept 12 bases outside the gene matches. Germline CDR1 and CDR2: MNHEY and SMNVEV (reference sequence). The CDR3 region has the DNA TGTGCCAGCAGTTTAACCTTGGGACTAGCGGGAGCCGCGGGGACCCAGTACTTC. Amino acids: CASSLTLGLAGAAGTQYF.

The chain uses TRBV27 and TRBJ2-5; a weak D match, TRBD2 (5 bases). Trimming removed 0 bases from V and 0 bases from J, with 8 bases in between. CDR1 is MNHEY and CDR2 is SMNVEV in the germline V gene (reference sequence). This CDR3 comprises 15 residues. The CDR3 is CASSLSRGNQETQYF. Here the CDR3 DNA reads TGTGCCAGCAGTTTATCGCGAGGGAACCAAGAGACCCAGTACTTC.

V is TRBV19 and J is TRBJ1-5; a possible D gene is TRBD1 (6 bases). Germline CDR1 LNHDA, CDR2 SQIVND (reference sequence). V lost 4 bases, J lost 2 bases, and 18 bases lay in between. This CDR3 is 17 amino acids long. In DNA form, the CDR3 reads TGTGCCAGTAGTAAAGGTCCACAGGGATGGGGCAATCAGCCCCAGCATTTT. Translated: CASSKGPQGWGNQPQHF.

CDR3 sequence reads: CASSLVGLVADTQYF. As DNA, the CDR3 is TGTGCCAGCAGCTTAGTGGGACTAGTCGCAGATACGCAGTATTTT. The chain links TRBV7-9 to TRBJ2-3, with TRBD2 matching over 8 bases. This CDR3 is built from 15 residues. From germline, CDR1 is SEHNR and CDR2 FQNEAQ (reference sequence). Unmatched junction bases numbered 4, after V lost 1 base and J lost 4 bases.

The rearrangement uses TRBV5-4 and TRBJ1-1, with 8 bases lining up with TRBD1. V gave up 5 bases and J gave up 5 bases; unmatched junction bases: 11. The CDR3 extends over 15 amino acids. Germline lookup yields CDR1 SGHNT and CDR2 YYREEE (reference sequence). The CDR3 region has the DNA TGTGCCAGCAGTGAGGATGGACAGGGAGCAACTGAAGCTTTCTTT. It yields the protein CASSEDGQGATEAFF.

Here the CDR3 reads CASSRPHFNYGYTF. The CDR3 DNA reads TGTGCCAGCAGCAGACCGCACTTCAACTATGGCTACACCTTC. The V and J genes are TRBV28 and TRBJ1-2; no clear D. V lost 6 bases and J lost 2, with 13 bases in between. Germline assignment: CDR1 MDHEN and CDR2 SYDVKM. This CDR3 comprises 14 residues.

In its sample, this clone was seen once. This chain joins TRBV5-4 and TRBJ2-1; 7 bases are a match to TRBD2. The germline V gene encodes CDR1 SGHNT and CDR2 YYREEE (reference sequence). This CDR3 has 17 amino acids. V trimming: 2 bases; J trimming: 4 bases; junction bases outside the gene matches: 12. CDR3 amino acids: CASSFLLTGGPYNEQFF. DNA of the CDR3: TGTGCCAGCAGCTTTTTGTTGACGGGAGGCCCTTACAATGAGCAGTTCTTC. Supplemented by reference TRBV5-4 and TRBJ2-1, the full variable domain reads ETGVTQSPTHLIKTRGQQVTLRCSSQSGHNTVSWYQQALGQGPQFIFQYYREEENGRGNFPPRFSGLQFPNYSSELNVNALELDDSALYLCASSFLLTGGPYNEQFFGPGTRLTVL.

The rearrangement joins TRBV14 to TRBJ1-1; 7 bases fit TRBD1. Trimming at V came to 5 bases and at J to 5 bases, leaving 2 bases not matched to a gene. Germline CDR1 is SGHDN and CDR2 is FVKESK. This CDR3 spans 12 amino acids. CDR3 DNA: TGTGCCAGCAGCACGACAGGGACTGAAGCTTTCTTT. Amino acids: CASSTTGTEAFF.

This clone was observed a single time. The chain joins TRBV4-1 to TRBJ1-2; tentatively, D is TRBD1 (6 bases). This CDR3 is built from 14 residues. Germline loops: CDR1 MGHRA, CDR2 YSYEKL. V was trimmed by 3 bases and J by 4 bases, leaving 12 bases between them. The CDR3 DNA reads as TGCGCCAGCAGCCAGGGGGCGGAGGGCTATGGCTACACCTTC. Amino acids: CASSQGAEGYGYTF.

In this sample, this clone turned up a few times. V and J are TRBV28 and TRBJ2-1; 7 bases are shared with TRBD2. CDR3 length equals 15 residues. The V gene end was trimmed by 5 bases and the J gene end by 8 bases; junction bases not matched to a gene: 12. The germline V gene encodes CDR1 MDHEN and CDR2 SYDVKM. CDR3 region: CASSPSTSNSDEQFF. As DNA, the CDR3 is TGTGCCAGCAGTCCGTCGACTAGCAATAGCGATGAGCAGTTCTTC.